The 5 T cell receptor beta chains below were found in one sample sequenced in a study of siplizumab effects on memory and regulatory T cells. Clones were read by immunoSEQ multiplex PCR, and TCRdb kept only the in-frame ones, dropping some. The repertoire has more than 90,000 clones, about 90% of them found once; the top ten carry 12%. The sequencing input was non-Treg CD4+ T cells sorted from blood. Receptors were obtained from a human donor in good health.

The chain couples TRBV7-2 to TRBJ2-7, with D possibly TRBD2 on 5 matching bases. The length of the CDR3 is 15 residues. V was trimmed by 11 bases and J by 1 base, leaving 21 bases between them. Germline CDR1 SGHTA, CDR2 FQGNSA. The CDR3 region is CAGAGGPGSSYEQYF. The CDR3, as DNA: TGTGCCGGCGCCGGCGGGCCGGGGTCTTCCTACGAGCAGTACTTC.

The gene calls are TRBV6-5 and TRBJ1-1; a possible D gene is TRBD1 (5 bases). This CDR3 comprises 16 residues. Trimming took 0 bases from V and 7 from J, leaving 18 bases between them. Germline CDR1 reads MNHEY; CDR2 reads SVGAGI. The CDR3 is CASSYSSSGWRGEAFF. The CDR3, as DNA: TGTGCCAGCAGTTACTCGAGTTCAGGGTGGAGGGGTGAAGCTTTCTTT.

This clone was seen more than once but under ten times. V usage is TRBV9 and J usage is TRBJ1-3; D is unclear. The CDR3 totals 12 residues. Deletions cut 2 bases from V and 9 bases from J, with 9 bases between. Germline CDR1 SGDLS, CDR2 YYNGEE. This CDR3 is CASSVGGATIYF. The CDR3 DNA reads TGTGCCAGCAGCGTTGGAGGAGCCACCATATATTTT.

The chain uses TRBV30 and TRBJ2-7; D is perhaps TRBD1 or TRBD2 (6 bases each). Trimming took 0 bases from V and 3 from J, leaving 15 bases between them. The CDR3 length is 15 residues. Per germline, CDR1 GTSNPN and CDR2 SVGIG (reference sequence). CDR3: CAWSVPGAGLYEQYF. CDR3 nucleotide sequence: TGTGCCTGGAGTGTACCAGGGGCGGGGCTCTACGAGCAGTACTTC.

The chain has TRBV18 and TRBJ1-1; 10 nucleotides line up with TRBD1. The CDR3 loop spans 15 amino acids. J was trimmed by 1 base and V by 5 bases; bases with no gene match: 4. Germline V gene sequence: CDR1 KGHSH, CDR2 LQKENI. This chain's CDR3 is CASSGDRGSNTEAFF. CDR3 nucleotide sequence: TGTGCCAGCTCAGGGGACAGGGGCTCGAACACTGAAGCTTTCTTT.